Following are 5 T cell receptor beta chains from one sample sequenced in a study of T cell repertoires in cytomegalovirus infection. TCRdb re-called the reads through MiXCR, storing one row per CDR3 protein. Here the sample spans 300,000 to 400,000 distinct CDR3 sequences, 15% to 20% being singletons. Material: PBMCs. Receptors were obtained from a human donor in good health (CMV status not recorded). Some clones in this sample may be carry-over from other donors' samples.

The chain couples TRBV4-1 to TRBJ1-3; possible D gene TRBD1, 5 bases. The CDR3 has 18 amino acids. The V gene's germline CDR1 is MGHRA and CDR2 YSYEKL. Trimming cost V 0 bases and J 1 base, with 16 bases left between them. The CDR3 nucleotides are TGCGCCAGCAGCCAAGATCCGGGGGGAACGGGTTCTGGAAACACCATATATTTT. Its protein product is CASSQDPGGTGSGNTIYF.

This clonotype has more than one count but fewer than ten. The CDR3 here is CASSLVTSEQFF. CDR3 nucleotide sequence: TGTGCCAGCAGTTTGGTTACGAGTGAGCAGTTCTTC. V usage is TRBV12-3 or TRBV12-4 and J usage is TRBJ2-1; D gene ambiguous. Trimming removed 3 bases at V and 9 bases at J, with 9 bases between. The CDR3 has 12 residues.

Only a few counts were recorded for this clonotype. The rearrangement links TRBV2 to TRBJ2-1, with D hard to call. The CDR3 extends over 13 amino acids. V lost 3 bases and J 2 bases, leaving 5 bases between the germline ends. Germline V gives CDR1 SNHLY, CDR2 FYNNEI. This CDR3 is CASSDLTYNEQFF. The CDR3 region has the DNA TGTGCCAGCAGTGATCTGACCTACAATGAGCAGTTCTTC.

This clonotype was recorded a few times. This sequence joins TRBV9 and TRBJ1-3; 9 bases match TRBD1. V was clipped by 3 bases and J by 0 bases; unmatched bases: 4. This CDR3 is 16 amino acids long. Germline-derived CDR1 and CDR2 are SGDLS and YYNGEE. The CDR3 DNA follows: TGTGCCAGCAGCGCGGACAGGGGAATCTCTGGAAACACCATATATTTT. Encoded protein: CASSADRGISGNTIYF. Full variable domain (outside the CDR3, taken from reference TRBV9 and TRBJ1-3): DSGVTQTPKHLITATGQRVTLRCSPRSGDLSVYWYQQSLDQGLQFLIQYYNGEERAKGNILERFSAQQFPDLHSELNLSSLELGDSALYFCASSADRGISGNTIYFGEGSWLTVV.

This clonotype was seen a handful of times. This chain joins TRBV5-8 and TRBJ2-5; D may correspond to TRBD1 or TRBD2 (5 bases each). The V end was cut by 1 base, the J end by 0 bases, with 19 bases between. This CDR3 is 18 amino acids long. CDR1 SGHTS and CDR2 YDEGEE come from the germline V gene. The CDR3 bases are TGTGCCAGCAGCTTGCCAATCTCGGGGACCGAGTACCAAGAGACCCAGTACTTC. Protein sequence: CASSLPISGTEYQETQYF.